The entry below describes one TCR beta chain. What this receptor recognizes is not known. Per-nucleotide qualities are absent, and no much larger clonotype sits a single base away. The library was made by 5' RACE. The data were produced on an Illumina HiSeq 2500. A second PCR of about 7 to 12 cycles was performed with a sample-barcoded 5' primer and a J-beta primer mix. Each TCR beta cDNA molecule received a unique molecular identifier from a template-switch 5' adaptor carrying 12 random nucleotides. Each sample yielded at least 3 million CDR3-containing paired-end reads. The Mint cDNA synthesis kit, primed by a TRBC-specific oligonucleotide, was used to synthesize first-strand cDNA from all RNA. All cDNA was treated with uracil-DNA glycosylase and then went through a first 18-cycle PCR with the universal primers M1SS and BC2_uni_R. The authors' pipeline ran thus. Each sample was normalized by randomly selecting 1 million high-quality reads, each carrying a distinct molecular identifier. Reads with shared molecular identifiers were discarded instead of being binned into consensus sequences. MiTCR, with a Q25 quality threshold and the strictest error-elimination algorithm, was used for CDR3 identification, clonotype clustering and error correction. A nonparametric unseen species model using Euler transformation provided a lower-bound estimate of total TCR beta diversity. Using fastp at Q25 and MiXCR, TCRdb reprocessed the public reads and kept productive beta chains. Every entry covers one CDR3 protein and lists the most common genes and DNA from its rows. In this record, the V and J calls reflect TCRdb's handling and not the investigators' own analysis. Within this sample are approximately 690,000 distinct CDR3 sequences, with around 54% of them counted one time only. Over 30% of the sample is taken by the ten largest.

Systemically healthy Caucasian individuals from Russia, approximately 39 in total and aged about 6 to 95 years, were included as donors. Around 10 milliliters of peripheral blood were drawn from each donor into EDTA-treated Vacutainer tubes. Ficoll-Paque density-gradient centrifugation was used to isolate PBMCs, with at least 6 million per sample. Trizol reagent was used to extract total RNA from the PBMCs, yielding at least 5 micrograms per sample. The percentages of naive CD45RAhigh/CD27high T cells were determined by flow cytometry on a PBMC aliquot from every donor. V sheds 3 bases and J sheds 2 bases, leaving 14 bases between their ends. The CDR3 goes from the cysteine to the phenylalanine over 15 residues. Just CDR3 DNA is preserved here, 45 bases in frame from base 1. Reading the germline V gene gives CDR1 SGHRS and CDR2 YFSETQ. This record belongs to a study of blood T cells in healthy people across ages (dated by TCRdb to about 2015). Background on the whole study: In model experiments, template switching captured roughly one uniquely barcoded TCR beta cDNA molecule for every two T cells. To avoid experimental bias, donors of different ages were spread randomly across the sequencing lanes. The donors were split into four age groups: young (average about 16 years), middle-aged (around 37), aged (62) and long-lived (approximately 80). The study measured age-related changes in TCR beta repertoire diversity using deep sequencing normalized with unique cDNA molecular identifiers. The study analyzed two additional independent replicas of 1 million unique cDNA reads from the same blood draw for two donors, one aged 18 to 30 and one aged 80 or older. What the authors observed across the whole study: Observed TCR beta diversity correlated strongly with the percentage of naive T cells measured by flow cytometry. Donor CMV infection status was unknown, potentially confounding age-related changes in expanded clonotypes. As age increased, observed TCR beta diversity per million T cells dropped in a roughly linear way, and a significant reduction was already evident by age approximately 40. Total diversity estimates from one million sequenced T cells were considered lower bounds and underestimates. Bulk unsorted PBMC profiling prevented conclusive comparison of naive and antigen-experienced compartments. Compared with the aged group, the long-lived group had more naive CD4+ T cells, fewer expanded clones and increased TCR diversity, suggesting age selection.

Sample: blood. This TCR was sampled from a man in his fifties or sixties in good health. This chain joins TRBV5-1 to TRBJ2-5; the D gene assignment is perhaps TRBD1 or TRBD2, with each matching 5 bases. The nucleotide sequence reads TGCGCCAGCAGCTCATCCGGGACGGAGCAAGAGACCCAGTACTTC. It translates as CASSSSGTEQETQYF.